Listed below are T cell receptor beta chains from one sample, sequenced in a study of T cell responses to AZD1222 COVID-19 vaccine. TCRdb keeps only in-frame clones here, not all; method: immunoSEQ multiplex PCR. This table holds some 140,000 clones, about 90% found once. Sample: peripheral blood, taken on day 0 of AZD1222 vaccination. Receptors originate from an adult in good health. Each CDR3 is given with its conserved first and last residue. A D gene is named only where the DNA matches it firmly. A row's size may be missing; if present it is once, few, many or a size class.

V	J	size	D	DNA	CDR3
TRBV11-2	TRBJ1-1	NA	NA	TGTGCCAGCAGCTTCCCGGGACAGAACACTGAAGCTTTCTTT	CASSFPGQNTEAFF
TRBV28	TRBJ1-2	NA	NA	TGTGCCAGCAGGGCAGGGGTAGGGGGCTACACCTTC	CASRAGVGGYTF
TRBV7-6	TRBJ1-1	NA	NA	TGTGCCAGCAGCTCCTCGAGGATGAACACTGAAGCTTTCTTT	CASSSSRMNTEAFF
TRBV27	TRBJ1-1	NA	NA	TGTGCCAGCAGTGGACGGGGCATGAACACTGAAGCTTTCTTT	CASSGRGMNTEAFF
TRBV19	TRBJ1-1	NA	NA	TGTGCCAGTCGTGCGATTAACACTGAAGCTTTCTTT	CASRAINTEAFF
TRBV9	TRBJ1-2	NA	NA	TGTGCCAGCAGCGCTTACAGAACCGACGGCTACACCTTC	CASSAYRTDGYTF
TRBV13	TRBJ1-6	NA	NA	TGTGCCAGCAGCTTAGGAGGAGGGAGGGCGAATTCACCCCTCCACTTT	CASSLGGGRANSPLHF
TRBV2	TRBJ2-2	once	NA	TGTGCCAGCAGGAGGACGAACACCGGGGAGCTGTTTTTT	CASRRTNTGELFF
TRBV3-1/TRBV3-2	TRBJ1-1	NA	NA	TGTGCCAGCAGCCAAGAGTACAGGCGCGCTCACATGAACACTGAAGCTTTCTTT	CASSQEYRRAHMNTEAFF
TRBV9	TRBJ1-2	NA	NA	TGTGCCAGCAGCCCCGGGGACGGTGGCTACACCTTC	CASSPGDGGYTF
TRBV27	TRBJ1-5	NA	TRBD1	TGTGCCAGCAGTCCCCTGACAGGGACTCGTCAGAGGGATAGCAATCAGCCCCAGCATTTT	CASSPLTGTRQRDSNQPQHF
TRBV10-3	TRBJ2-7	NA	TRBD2	TGTGCCATCAGTCTAGCGGTATCCTACGAGCAGTACTTC	CAISLAVSYEQYF
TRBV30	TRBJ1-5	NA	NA	TGTGCCTGGAGTGGAAGTCCGCAAGATCAGCCCCAGCATTTT	CAWSGSPQDQPQHF
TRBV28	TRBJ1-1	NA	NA	TGTGCCAGCAGTCGCGTAGGGGTACTGGCTGAAGCTTTCTTT	CASSRVGVLAEAFF
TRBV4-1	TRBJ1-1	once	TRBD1	TGCGCCAGCAGCCAGAGTGACACACAGGGGATCACTGAAGCTTTCTTT	CASSQSDTQGITEAFF
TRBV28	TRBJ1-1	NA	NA	TGTGCCAGCAGTTCATACCGGGGGGGTTCGAACACTGAAGCTTTCTTT	CASSSYRGGSNTEAFF
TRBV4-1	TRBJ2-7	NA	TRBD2	TGCGCCAGCAGCCCGGGACTAGCGGGAGGTACCTACGAGCAGTACTTC	CASSPGLAGGTYEQYF
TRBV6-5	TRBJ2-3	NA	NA	TGTGCCAGCAGTTACTCGTGGGGGGGCAGCACAGATACGCAGTATTTT	CASSYSWGGSTDTQYF
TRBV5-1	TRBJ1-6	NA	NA	TGCGCCAGCAGCTTGGGGGTCCTTGAATCACCCCTCCACTTT	CASSLGVLESPLHF
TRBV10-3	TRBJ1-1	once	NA	TGTGCCATCAGTGAGTCGGCAGGGGCAAGGGACACTGAAGCTTTCTTT	CAISESAGARDTEAFF
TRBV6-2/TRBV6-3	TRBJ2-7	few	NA	TGTGCCAGCAGTTACAATCCCTACGGGGACTTCTACGAGCAGTACTTC	CASSYNPYGDFYEQYF
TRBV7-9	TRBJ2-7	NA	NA	TGTGCCAGCAGCTCCGGCAGTTTCTACGAGCAGTACTTC	CASSSGSFYEQYF
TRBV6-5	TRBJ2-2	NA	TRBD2	TGTGCCAGCTACGGGGGACTAGACGCCGGGGAGCTGTTTTTT	CASYGGLDAGELFF
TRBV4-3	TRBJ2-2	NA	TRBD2	TGCGCCAGCAGCCAAGTTTCTCCGGGGGGGCGTCCCGGGGAGCTGTTTTTT	CASSQVSPGGRPGELFF
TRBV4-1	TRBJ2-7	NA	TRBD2	TGCGCCAGCAGCCAAGGTTCGACTAGCGATTACGAGCAGTACTTC	CASSQGSTSDYEQYF
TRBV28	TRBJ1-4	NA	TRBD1	TGTGCCAGCAGTTTAGGGACAGGCTATAATGAAAAACTGTTTTTT	CASSLGTGYNEKLFF
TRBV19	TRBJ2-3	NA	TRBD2	TGTGCCGTGCGACTAGCGGGGAACACAGATACGCAGTATTTT	CAVRLAGNTDTQYF
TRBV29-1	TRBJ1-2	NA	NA	TGCAGCGTTTTATCTGGGCGGGACCACTATGGCTACACCTTC	CSVLSGRDHYGYTF
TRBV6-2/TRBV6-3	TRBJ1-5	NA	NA	TGTGCCAGCAGTTACTCGTTCGGTCGGCCAAATCAGCCCCAGCATTTT	CASSYSFGRPNQPQHF
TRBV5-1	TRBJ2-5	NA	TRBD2	TGCGCCAGCAGCTCCGGGACTAGCGGGGGGCAATTGGAGACCCAGTACTTC	CASSSGTSGGQLETQYF
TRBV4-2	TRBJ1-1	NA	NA	TGTGCCAGCAGCCAAGACCTTTGGGGGGGTAGCCCAGCTTTCTTT	CASSQDLWGGSPAFF
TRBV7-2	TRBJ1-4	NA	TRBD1	TGTGCCAGCAGCGCGCGCAGGGGGACCCAGGAAAAACTGTTTTTT	CASSARRGTQEKLFF
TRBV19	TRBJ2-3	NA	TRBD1	TGTGCCAGTAAAGTCCCGGGGACAGGCACAGATACGCAGTATTTT	CASKVPGTGTDTQYF
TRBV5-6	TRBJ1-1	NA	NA	TGTGCCAGCAGCTTTGGATCCCGGGGCCCCACTGAAGCTTTCTTT	CASSFGSRGPTEAFF
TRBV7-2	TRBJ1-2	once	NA	TGTGCCAGCAGGCTGACCCAGGTCCTCTATGGCTACACCTTC	CASRLTQVLYGYTF
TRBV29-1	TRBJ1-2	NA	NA	TGCAGCGCCACCACCGGAGGGCCCTATGGCTACACCTTC	CSATTGGPYGYTF
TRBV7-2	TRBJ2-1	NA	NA	TGTGCCAGCAGCCACCAACTCGGGACACCCTACAATGAGCAGTTCTTC	CASSHQLGTPYNEQFF
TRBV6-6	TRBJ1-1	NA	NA	TGTGCCAGCAGTTACCGGGTGGAAGCTTTCTTT	CASSYRVEAFF
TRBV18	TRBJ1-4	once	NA	TGTGCCAGCTCACCTATCTTGGGGGACACGGAATCGGCGGGACTGTTTTTT	CASSPILGDTESAGLFF
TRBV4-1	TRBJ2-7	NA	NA	TGCGCCAGCAGCCAAGTGGCTAGACAATCCTACGAGCAGTACTTC	CASSQVARQSYEQYF
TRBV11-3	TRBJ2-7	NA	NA	TGTGCCAGCAGCTTAAGACCCTCAGGTTACGAGCAGTACTTC	CASSLRPSGYEQYF
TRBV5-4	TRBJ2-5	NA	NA	TGTGCCAGCAGCTTCGGACGGGAAGAAGAGACCCAGTACTTC	CASSFGREEETQYF
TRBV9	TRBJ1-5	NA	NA	TGTGCCAGCAGCGCCCGAGGGGATCAGCCCCAGCATTTT	CASSARGDQPQHF
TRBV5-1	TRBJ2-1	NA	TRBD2	TGCGCCAGCAGCTTCCAGCGGGGGGGGCTCAATGAGCAGTTCTTC	CASSFQRGGLNEQFF
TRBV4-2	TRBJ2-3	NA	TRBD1	TGTGCCAGCAGACCGGGTGACAGGGGGCCCACAGATACGCAGTATTTT	CASRPGDRGPTDTQYF
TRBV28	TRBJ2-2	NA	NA	TGTGCCAGCACCCCCCAGTATGGGAGAGGGACCGGGGAGCTGTTTTTT	CASTPQYGRGTGELFF
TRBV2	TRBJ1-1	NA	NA	TGTGCCACCCAGCGGGGGGCGTACACTGAAGCTTTCTTT	CATQRGAYTEAFF
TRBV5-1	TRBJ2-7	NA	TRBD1	TGCGCCAGCAGCTTGCCGGGACAGGGTATCCACGAGCAGTACTTC	CASSLPGQGIHEQYF
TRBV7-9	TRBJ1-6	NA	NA	TGTGCCAGCAGCCCGGAACCAGCGGATTCGACTTCACCCCTCCACTTT	CASSPEPADSTSPLHF
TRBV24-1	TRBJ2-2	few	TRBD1	TGTGCCACCAGTGATCCCGGGACAGGGGACACCGGGGAGCTGTTTTTT	CATSDPGTGDTGELFF
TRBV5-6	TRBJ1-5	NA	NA	TGTGCCAGCAGCTTGGTCGGGAATCAGCCCCAGCATTTT	CASSLVGNQPQHF